This TCR delta chain was sequenced for a study of gamma-delta T cells after stem cell transplantation. TCRdb reanalysed the RT-PCR reads with CATT. Found here are fewer than 3,000 delta-chain clones, over 2.5% of them singletons; the top ten hold approximately 15%. Per germline, CDR1 GEAIGNYY and CDR2 EKD. V lost 5 bases to trimming and J lost 0 bases; unmatched junction nucleotides: 15. The CDR3 contains 18 residues. V gene TRDV2 combines with J gene TRDJ1; 9 nucleotides agree with TRDD3. This TCR was sampled from a human donor. It is not recorded whose cells these are; they may come from a transplant donor. The sequenced sample was gamma-delta T cells. CDR3 bases: TGTGCCTGTGCTCCGCTTAGTACTGGGGGAAAGGACACCGATAAACTCATCTTT. As protein: CACAPLSTGGKDTDKLIF.